This T cell receptor beta chain was sequenced during a study of type 1 and type 2 diabetes patients. Germline CDR1 MNHEY, CDR2 SVGAGI. The ends were cut back, 7 bases at V and 2 bases at J, with 17 bases in the middle. The CDR3 has 15 residues. No donor had another autoimmune disease or recent infection within four weeks. The PCR template was genomic DNA. Multiplex PCR with 30 forward and 13 reverse primers amplified the TCR beta CDR3. Via MiXCR, TCRdb re-called the multiplex PCR reads, giving one row per CDR3 protein. The sample has under 300,000 distinct CDR3 sequences, more than 40% seen once. This clonotype was seen more than once but under ten times.

Source material: peripheral blood mononuclear cells (PBMCs). The clonotype originates from a man younger than 30 with type 2 diabetes. J is TRBJ2-5 and V is TRBV6-5, with no clear D. CDR3 sequence: CASTPSGRIQETQYF. CDR3 nucleotides: TGTGCCAGCACCCCCTCTGGGCGGATTCAAGAGACCCAGTACTTC.